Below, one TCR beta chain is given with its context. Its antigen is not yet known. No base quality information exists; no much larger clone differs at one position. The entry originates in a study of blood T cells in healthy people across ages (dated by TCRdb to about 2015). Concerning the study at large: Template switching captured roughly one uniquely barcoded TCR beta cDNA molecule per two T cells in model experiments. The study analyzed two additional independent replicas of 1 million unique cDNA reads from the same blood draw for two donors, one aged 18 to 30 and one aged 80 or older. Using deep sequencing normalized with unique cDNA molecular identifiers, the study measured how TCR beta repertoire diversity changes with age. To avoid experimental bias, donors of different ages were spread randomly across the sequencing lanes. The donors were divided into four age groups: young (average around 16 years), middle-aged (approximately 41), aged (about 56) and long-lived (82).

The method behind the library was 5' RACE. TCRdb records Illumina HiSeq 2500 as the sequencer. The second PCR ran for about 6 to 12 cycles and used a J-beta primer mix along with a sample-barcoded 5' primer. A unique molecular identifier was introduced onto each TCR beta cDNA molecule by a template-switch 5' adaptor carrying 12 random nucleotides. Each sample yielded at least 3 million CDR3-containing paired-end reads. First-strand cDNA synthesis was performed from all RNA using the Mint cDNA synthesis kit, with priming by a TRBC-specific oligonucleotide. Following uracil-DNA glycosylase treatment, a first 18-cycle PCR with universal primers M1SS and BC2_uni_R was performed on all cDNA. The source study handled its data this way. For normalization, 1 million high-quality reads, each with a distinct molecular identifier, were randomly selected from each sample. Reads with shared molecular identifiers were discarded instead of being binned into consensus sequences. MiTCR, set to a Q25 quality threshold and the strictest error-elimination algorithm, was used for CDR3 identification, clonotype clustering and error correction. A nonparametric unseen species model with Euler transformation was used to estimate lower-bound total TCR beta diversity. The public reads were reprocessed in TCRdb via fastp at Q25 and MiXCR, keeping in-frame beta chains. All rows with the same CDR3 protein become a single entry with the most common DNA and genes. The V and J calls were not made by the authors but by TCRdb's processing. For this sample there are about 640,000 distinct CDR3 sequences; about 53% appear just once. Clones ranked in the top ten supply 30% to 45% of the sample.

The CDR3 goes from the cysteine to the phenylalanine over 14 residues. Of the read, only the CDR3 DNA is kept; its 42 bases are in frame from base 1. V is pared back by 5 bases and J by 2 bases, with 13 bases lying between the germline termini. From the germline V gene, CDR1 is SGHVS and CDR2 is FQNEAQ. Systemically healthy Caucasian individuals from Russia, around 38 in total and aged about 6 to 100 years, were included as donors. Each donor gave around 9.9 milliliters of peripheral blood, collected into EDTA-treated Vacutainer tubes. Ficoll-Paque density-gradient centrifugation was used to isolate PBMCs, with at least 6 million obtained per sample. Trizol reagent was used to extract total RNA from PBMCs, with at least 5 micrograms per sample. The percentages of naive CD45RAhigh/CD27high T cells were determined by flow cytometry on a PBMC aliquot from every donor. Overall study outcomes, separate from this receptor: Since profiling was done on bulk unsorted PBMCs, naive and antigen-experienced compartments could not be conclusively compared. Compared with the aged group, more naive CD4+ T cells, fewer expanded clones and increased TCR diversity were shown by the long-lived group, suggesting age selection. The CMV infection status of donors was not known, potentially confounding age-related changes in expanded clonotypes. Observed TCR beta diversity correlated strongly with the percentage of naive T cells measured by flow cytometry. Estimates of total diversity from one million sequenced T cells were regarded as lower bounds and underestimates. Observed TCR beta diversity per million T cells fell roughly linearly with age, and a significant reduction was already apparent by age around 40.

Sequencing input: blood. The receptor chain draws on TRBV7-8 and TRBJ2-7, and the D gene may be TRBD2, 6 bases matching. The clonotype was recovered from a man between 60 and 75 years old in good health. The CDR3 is CASSNPGLTYEQYF. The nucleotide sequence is TGTGCCAGCAGCAATCCTGGACTAACCTACGAGCAGTACTTC.